This T cell receptor (beta chain) was profiled in a study of blood T cell repertoires in COVID-19. At the level of the study: There were acute and convalescent COVID-19 samples, and they came from the United States, Italy and Spain. T cells, B-cell-depleted T cells, or PBMCs provided the cDNA or gDNA that served as material.

Original analysis: Amplifying reference gene primers gave estimates of nucleated cell counts. Assay: immunoSEQ multiplex PCR; the TCRdb copy retains only in-frame clones and omits some. The D gene and trimming were derived from the DNA, and the V and J assignments and clone size from that table. Here the sample spans roughly 300,000 clones, over 75% being singletons. The germline CDR1 and CDR2 sequences are SQVTM and ANQGSEA. The CDR3 consists of 11 residues. Trimming took off 6 bases at V and 1 base at J, with 6 bases between the two ends. The origin of this receptor is a human donor in a cohort sampled during active COVID-19. Sequences were obtained from peripheral blood. V usage is TRBV29-1 and J usage is TRBJ1-2, with D unresolved. CDR3 coding DNA: TGCAGCGTCGAGGGTAACTATGGCTACACCTTC. Protein: CSVEGNYGYTF.